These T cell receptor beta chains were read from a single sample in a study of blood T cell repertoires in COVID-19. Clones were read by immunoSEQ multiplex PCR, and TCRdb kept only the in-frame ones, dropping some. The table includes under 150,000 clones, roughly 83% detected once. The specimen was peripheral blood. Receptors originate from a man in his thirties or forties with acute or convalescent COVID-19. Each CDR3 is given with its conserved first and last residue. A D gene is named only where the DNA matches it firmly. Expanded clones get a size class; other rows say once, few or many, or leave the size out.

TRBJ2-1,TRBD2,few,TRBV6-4,CASSEGEGNEQFF,TGTGCCAGCAGTGAGGGGGAGGGAAATGAGCAGTTCTTC
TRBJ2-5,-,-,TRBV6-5,CASRGHLFAETQYF,TGTGCCAGCAGGGGGCATCTCTTCGCGGAGACCCAGTACTTC
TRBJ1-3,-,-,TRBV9,CASSPQVGVSGNTIYF,TGTGCCAGCAGCCCCCAAGTAGGGGTCTCTGGAAACACCATATATTTT
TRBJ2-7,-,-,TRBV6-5,CASQRGASYEQYF,TGTGCCAGCCAACGGGGGGCTTCCTACGAGCAGTACTTC
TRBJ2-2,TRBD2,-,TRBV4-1,CASSQVSGGAPGELFF,TGCGCCAGCAGCCAAGTCAGCGGGGGGGCACCCGGGGAGCTGTTTTTT
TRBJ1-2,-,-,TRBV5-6,CASSLNREYGYTF,TGTGCCAGCAGCTTGAACAGGGAGTATGGCTACACCTTC
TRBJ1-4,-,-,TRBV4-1,CASSQAQGGSTNEKLFF,TGCGCCAGCAGCCAAGCCCAGGGAGGGTCAACTAATGAAAAACTGTTTTTT
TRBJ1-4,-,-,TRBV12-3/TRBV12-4,CASRLSGDEKLFF,TGTGCCAGCAGACTCTCAGGGGATGAAAAACTGTTTTTT
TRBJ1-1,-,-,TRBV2,CASSLNTDRNTEAFF,TGTGCCAGCAGCCTTAACACGGACAGGAACACTGAAGCTTTCTTT
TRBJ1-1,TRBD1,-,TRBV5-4,CASSLQGAVKAFF,TGTGCCAGCAGCTTGCAGGGGGCCGTAAAAGCTTTCTTT
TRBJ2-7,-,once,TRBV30,CAWRGQLGTYEQYF,TGTGCCTGGAGGGGACAACTAGGAACCTACGAGCAGTACTTC
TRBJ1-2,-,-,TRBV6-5,CASSYGPNYGYTF,TGTGCCAGCAGTTACGGCCCTAACTATGGCTACACCTTC
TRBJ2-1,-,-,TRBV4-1,CASSQEGGFSYNEQFF,TGCGCCAGCAGCCAAGAAGGGGGATTCTCCTACAATGAGCAGTTCTTC
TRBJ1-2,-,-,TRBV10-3,CAISDEGYYGYTF,TGTGCCATCAGTGATGAGGGTTACTATGGCTACACCTTC
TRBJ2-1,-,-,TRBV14,CASSPVLSSYNEQFF,TGTGCCAGCAGCCCAGTATTAAGCTCCTACAATGAGCAGTTCTTC
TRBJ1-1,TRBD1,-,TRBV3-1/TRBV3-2,CASSQGTGMNTEAFF,TGTGCCAGCAGCCAAGGGACAGGAATGAACACTGAAGCTTTCTTT
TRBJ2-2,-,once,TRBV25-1,CASSDRRDTGELFF,TGTGCCAGCAGTGACAGGCGGGACACCGGGGAGCTGTTTTTT
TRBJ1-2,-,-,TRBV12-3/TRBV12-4,CASSIGGGYTF,TGTGCCAGCAGTATAGGAGGTGGCTACACCTTC
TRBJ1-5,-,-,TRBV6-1,CASSVEGRYSNQPQHF,TGTGCCAGCAGTGTGGAGGGACGCTATAGCAATCAGCCCCAGCATTTT
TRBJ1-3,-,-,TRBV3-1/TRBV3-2,CASSQVSGDGNTIYF,TGTGCCAGCAGCCAAGTGTCAGGGGATGGAAACACCATATATTTT
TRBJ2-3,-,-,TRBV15,CATSKLGIVGTDTQYF,TGTGCCACCAGCAAGCTAGGAATAGTCGGCACAGATACGCAGTATTTT
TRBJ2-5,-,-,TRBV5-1,CASSLGTSGGQETQYF,TGCGCCAGCAGCCTAGGGACCTCTGGGGGGCAAGAGACCCAGTACTTC
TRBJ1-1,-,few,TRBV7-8,CASSLAPRTPNTEAFF,TGTGCCAGCAGCTTAGCGCCTCGGACACCGAACACTGAAGCTTTCTTT
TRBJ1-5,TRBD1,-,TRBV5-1,CASSEGTGGSNQPQHF,TGCGCCAGCAGCGAAGGAACAGGGGGAAGCAATCAGCCCCAGCATTTT
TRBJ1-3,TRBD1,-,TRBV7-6,CASSLQGASGNTIYF,TGTGCCAGCAGCCTACAGGGGGCGTCTGGAAACACCATATATTTT
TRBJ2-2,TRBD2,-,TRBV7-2,CASSLRGGGNTGELFF,TGTGCCAGCAGCTTACGCGGGGGAGGGAACACCGGGGAGCTGTTTTTT
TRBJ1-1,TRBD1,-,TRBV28,CASSPRPGQARMNTEAFF,TGTGCCAGCAGTCCCAGGCCCGGACAGGCCCGCATGAACACTGAAGCTTTCTTT
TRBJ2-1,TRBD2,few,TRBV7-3,CASSSTTSGEIISSYNEQFF,TGTGCCAGCAGCTCCACGACTAGCGGGGAAATCATTAGCTCCTACAATGAGCAGTTCTTC
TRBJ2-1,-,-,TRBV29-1,CSVEFGGGNRYNEQFF,TGCAGCGTTGAATTTGGGGGGGGCAATAGGTACAATGAGCAGTTCTTC
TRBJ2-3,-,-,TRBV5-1,CASSGRRTGSSSTDTQYF,TGCGCCAGCAGCGGACGGAGAACAGGGTCCTCTAGCACAGATACGCAGTATTTT
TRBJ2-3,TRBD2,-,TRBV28,CASSPYGLAGADTQYF,TGTGCCAGCAGTCCCTATGGACTAGCGGGAGCAGATACGCAGTATTTT
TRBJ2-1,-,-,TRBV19,CASSQLGEQFF,TGTGCCAGTAGTCAACTAGGTGAGCAGTTCTTC
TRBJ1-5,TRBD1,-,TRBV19,CASSVRGPAQPQHF,TGTGCCAGTAGCGTCAGGGGGCCAGCTCAGCCCCAGCATTTT
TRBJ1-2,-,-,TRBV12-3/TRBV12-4,CASSLARSGGYTF,TGTGCCAGCAGTTTGGCCAGATCGGGTGGCTACACCTTC
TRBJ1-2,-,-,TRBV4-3,CASSQNHGRAYGYTF,TGCGCCAGCAGCCAAAACCACGGCAGGGCCTATGGCTACACCTTC
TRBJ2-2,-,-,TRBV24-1,CATRDGRAGELFF,TGTGCCACCAGGGACGGGCGGGCCGGGGAGCTGTTTTTT
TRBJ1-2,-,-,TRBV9,CASSAETDSTTF,TGTGCCAGCAGCGCAGAAACCGACAGTACCACCTTC
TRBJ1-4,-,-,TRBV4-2,CASSQAGATNEKLFF,TGTGCCAGCAGCCAAGCAGGCGCAACTAATGAAAAACTGTTTTTT
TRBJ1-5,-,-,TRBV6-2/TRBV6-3,CASSFSGDSNQPQHF,TGTGCCAGCAGTTTTTCAGGGGATAGCAATCAGCCCCAGCATTTT
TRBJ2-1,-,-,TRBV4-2,CASSALLGDEQFF,TGTGCCAGCAGCGCTCTCCTAGGAGATGAGCAGTTCTTC
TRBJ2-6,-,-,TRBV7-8,CASSLYVRASPSGANVLTF,TGTGCCAGCAGCTTATATGTAAGAGCTTCCCCCTCTGGGGCCAACGTCCTGACTTTC
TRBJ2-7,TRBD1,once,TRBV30,CAWRGDRGREQYF,TGTGCCTGGAGAGGGGACAGGGGGCGCGAGCAGTACTTC
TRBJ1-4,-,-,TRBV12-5,CASGPETVTNEKLFF,TGTGCTAGTGGTCCGGAGACGGTTACTAATGAAAAACTGTTTTTT
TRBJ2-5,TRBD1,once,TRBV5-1,CASNPRTGRMAGTQYF,TGCGCCAGCAACCCTCGGACAGGGAGGATGGCCGGGACCCAGTACTTC
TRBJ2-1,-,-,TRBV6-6,CASSPLGVLYNEQFF,TGTGCCAGCAGTCCGCTAGGGGTATTGTACAATGAGCAGTTCTTC
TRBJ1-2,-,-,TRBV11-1,CASSLVTGFEGYTF,TGTGCCAGCAGCTTAGTAACCGGTTTTGAAGGCTACACCTTC
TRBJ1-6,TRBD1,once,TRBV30,CAWQTGGDSPLHF,TGTGCCTGGCAAACAGGGGGCGATTCACCCCTCCACTTT
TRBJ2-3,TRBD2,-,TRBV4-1,CASSQWGRREVADTQYF,TGCGCCAGCAGCCAATGGGGACGGCGGGAGGTGGCAGATACGCAGTATTTT
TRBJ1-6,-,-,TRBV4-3,CASSQLLNNSPLHF,TGCGCCAGCAGCCAATTACTAAATAATTCACCCCTCCACTTT
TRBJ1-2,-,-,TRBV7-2,CASSFIPTYGYTF,TGTGCCAGCAGCTTTATCCCCACATATGGCTACACCTTC
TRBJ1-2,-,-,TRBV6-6,CASSRQASNYGYTF,TGTGCCAGCAGCAGACAGGCGTCTAACTATGGCTACACCTTC
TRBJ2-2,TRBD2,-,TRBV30,CAWGGLAGFVPGELFF,TGTGCCTGGGGGGGACTAGCGGGATTCGTCCCCGGGGAGCTGTTTTTT
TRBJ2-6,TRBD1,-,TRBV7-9,CASSHRDRGLPGANVLTF,TGTGCCAGCAGCCACCGGGACAGGGGGCTGCCTGGGGCCAACGTCCTGACTTTC
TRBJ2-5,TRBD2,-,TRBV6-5,CAARASGGGGTQYF,TGTGCCGCGAGGGCTAGCGGGGGAGGTGGGACCCAGTACTTC
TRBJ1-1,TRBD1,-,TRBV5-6,CASSLGQGVLNTEAFF,TGTGCCAGCAGCTTGGGGCAGGGGGTTCTTAACACTGAAGCTTTCTTT
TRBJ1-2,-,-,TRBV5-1,CASSFSDSRLDGYTF,TGCGCCAGCAGCTTTTCTGACAGTCGGTTGGATGGCTACACCTTC
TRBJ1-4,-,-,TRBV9,CASSPPDVQGEEKLFF,TGTGCCAGCAGCCCTCCAGATGTACAGGGAGAAGAAAAACTGTTTTTT
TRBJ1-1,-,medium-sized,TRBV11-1,CASSLTGSGTEAFF,TGTGCCAGCAGCTTAACAGGGAGTGGAACTGAAGCTTTCTTT
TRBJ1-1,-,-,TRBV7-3,CASSDRTGNTEAFF,TGTGCCAGCAGCGATAGAACCGGGAACACTGAAGCTTTCTTT